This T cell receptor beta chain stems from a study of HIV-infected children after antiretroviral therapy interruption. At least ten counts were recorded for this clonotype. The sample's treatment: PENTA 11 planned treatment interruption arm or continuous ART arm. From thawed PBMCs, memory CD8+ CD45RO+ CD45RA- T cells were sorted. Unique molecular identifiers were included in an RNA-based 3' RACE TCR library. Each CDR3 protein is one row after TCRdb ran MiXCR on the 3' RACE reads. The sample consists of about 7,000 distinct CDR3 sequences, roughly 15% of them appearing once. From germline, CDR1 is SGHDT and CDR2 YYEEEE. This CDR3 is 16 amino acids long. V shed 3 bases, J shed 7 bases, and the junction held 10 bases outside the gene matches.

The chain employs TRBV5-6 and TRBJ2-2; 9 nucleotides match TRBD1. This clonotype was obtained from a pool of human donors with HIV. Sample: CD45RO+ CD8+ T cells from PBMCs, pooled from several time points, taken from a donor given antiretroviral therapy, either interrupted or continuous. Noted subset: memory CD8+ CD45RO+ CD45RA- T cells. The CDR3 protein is CASSSLDRGFSGELFF. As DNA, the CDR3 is TGTGCCAGCAGCTCGCTGGACAGGGGCTTTAGCGGGGAGCTGTTTTTT.